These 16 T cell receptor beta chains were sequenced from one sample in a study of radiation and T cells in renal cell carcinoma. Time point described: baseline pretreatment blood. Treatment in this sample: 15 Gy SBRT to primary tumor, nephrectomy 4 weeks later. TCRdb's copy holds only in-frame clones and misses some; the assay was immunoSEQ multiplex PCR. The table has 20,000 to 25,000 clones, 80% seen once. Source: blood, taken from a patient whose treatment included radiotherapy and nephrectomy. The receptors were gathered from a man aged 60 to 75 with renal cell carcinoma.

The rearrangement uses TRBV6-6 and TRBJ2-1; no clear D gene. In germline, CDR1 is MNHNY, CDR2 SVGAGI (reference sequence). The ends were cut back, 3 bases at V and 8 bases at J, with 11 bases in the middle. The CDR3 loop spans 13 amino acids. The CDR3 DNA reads TGTGCCAGCAGTTATAGTGACATCCATGAGCAGTTCTTC. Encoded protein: CASSYSDIHEQFF.

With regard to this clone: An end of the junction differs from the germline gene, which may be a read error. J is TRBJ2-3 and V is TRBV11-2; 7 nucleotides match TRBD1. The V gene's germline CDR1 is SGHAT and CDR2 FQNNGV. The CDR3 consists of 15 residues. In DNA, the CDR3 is TGTGCCAGCAGCCTAGACAGGGTCGGCACAGATACGCAGTATTTT. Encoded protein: CASSLDRVGTDTQYF. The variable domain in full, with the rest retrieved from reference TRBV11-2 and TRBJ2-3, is EAGVAQSPRYKIIEKRQSVAFWCNPISGHATLYWYQQILGQGPKLLIQFQNNGVVDDSQLPKDRFSAERLKGVDSTLKIQPAKLEDSAVYLCASSLDRVGTDTQYFGPGTRLTVL.

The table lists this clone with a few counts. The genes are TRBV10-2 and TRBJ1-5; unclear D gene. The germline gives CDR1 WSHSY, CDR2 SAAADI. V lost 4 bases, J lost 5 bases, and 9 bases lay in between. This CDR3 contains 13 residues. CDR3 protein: CASSVIPDQPQHF. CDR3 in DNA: TGCGCCAGCAGTGTGATCCCAGATCAGCCCCAGCATTTT.

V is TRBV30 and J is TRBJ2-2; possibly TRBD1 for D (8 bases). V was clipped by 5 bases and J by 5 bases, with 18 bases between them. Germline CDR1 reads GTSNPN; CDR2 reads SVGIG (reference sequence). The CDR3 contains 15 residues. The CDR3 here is CAWGQGLTITGELFF. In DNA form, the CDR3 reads TGTGCCTGGGGACAGGGACTAACGATTACCGGGGAGCTGTTTTTT.

The CDR3 DNA reads as TGTGCCAGCAGCTTAATGACAGGGAGGAATGAGCAGTTCTTC. This gives the protein CASSLMTGRNEQFF. This rearrangement joins TRBV7-9 to TRBJ2-1; perhaps TRBD1 as D (7 bases). V lost 2 bases to trimming and J lost 7 bases, with 12 bases between them. The CDR3 runs 14 residues. From germline, CDR1 is SEHNR and CDR2 FQNEAQ (reference sequence).

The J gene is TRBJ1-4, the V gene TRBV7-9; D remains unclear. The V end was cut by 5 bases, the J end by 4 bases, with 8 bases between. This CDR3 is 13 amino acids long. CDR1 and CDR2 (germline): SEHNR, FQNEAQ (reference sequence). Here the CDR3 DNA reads TGTGCCAGCAGCACCGGACTTAATGAAAAACTGTTTTTT. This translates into CASSTGLNEKLFF.

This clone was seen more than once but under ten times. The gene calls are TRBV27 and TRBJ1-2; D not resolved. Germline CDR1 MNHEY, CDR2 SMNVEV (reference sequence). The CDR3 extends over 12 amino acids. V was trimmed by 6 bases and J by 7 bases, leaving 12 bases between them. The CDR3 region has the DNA TGTGCCAGCAGCCTTAATGGCGGTGGCTACACCTTC. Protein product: CASSLNGGGYTF.

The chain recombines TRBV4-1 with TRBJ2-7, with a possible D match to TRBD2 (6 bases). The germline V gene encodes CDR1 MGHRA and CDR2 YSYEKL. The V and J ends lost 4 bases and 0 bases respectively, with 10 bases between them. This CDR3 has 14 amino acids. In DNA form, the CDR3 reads TGCGCCAGCAGCCGGGCCGGGGGCTCCTACGAGCAGTACTTC. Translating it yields CASSRAGGSYEQYF.

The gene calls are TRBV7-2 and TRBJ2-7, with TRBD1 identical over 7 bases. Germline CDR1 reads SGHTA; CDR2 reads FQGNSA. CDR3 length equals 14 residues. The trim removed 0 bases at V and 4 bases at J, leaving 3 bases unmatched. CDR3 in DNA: TGTGCCAGCAGCTTAGCCGACAGGGTTTACGAGCAGTACTTC. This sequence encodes CASSLADRVYEQYF. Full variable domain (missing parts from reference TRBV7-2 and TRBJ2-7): GAGVSQSPSNKVTEKGKDVELRCDPISGHTALYWYRQSLGQGLEFLIYFQGNSAPDKSGLPSDRFSAERTGGSVSTLTIQRTQQEDSAVYLCASSLADRVYEQYFGPGTRLTVT.

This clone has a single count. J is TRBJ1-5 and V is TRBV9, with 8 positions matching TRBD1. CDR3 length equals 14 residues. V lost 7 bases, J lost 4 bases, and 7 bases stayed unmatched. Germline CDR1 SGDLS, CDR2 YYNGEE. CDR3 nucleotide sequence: TGTGCCAGCCGGAGGGGGACAGGAAATCAGCCCCAGCATTTT. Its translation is CASRRGTGNQPQHF.

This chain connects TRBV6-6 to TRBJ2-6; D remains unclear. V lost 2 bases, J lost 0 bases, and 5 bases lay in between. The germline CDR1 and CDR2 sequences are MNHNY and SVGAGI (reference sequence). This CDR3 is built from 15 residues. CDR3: CASSYGNSGANVLTF. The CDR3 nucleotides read TGTGCCAGCAGTTACGGCAACTCTGGGGCCAACGTCCTGACTTTC.

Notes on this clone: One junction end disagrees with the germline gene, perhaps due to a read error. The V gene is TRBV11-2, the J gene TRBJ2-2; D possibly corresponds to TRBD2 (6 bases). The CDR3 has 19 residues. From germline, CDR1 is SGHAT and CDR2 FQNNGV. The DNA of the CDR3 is TGTGCCAGCAGTTTAGGGTCAGCGGGTCGAGGCTTTTATATCGGGGAGCTGTTTTTT. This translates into CASSLGSAGRGFYIGELFF.

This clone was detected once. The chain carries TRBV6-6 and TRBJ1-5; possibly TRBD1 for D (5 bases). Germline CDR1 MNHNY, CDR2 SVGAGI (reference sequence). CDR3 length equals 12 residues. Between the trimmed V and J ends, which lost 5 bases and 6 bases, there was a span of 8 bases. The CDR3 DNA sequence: TGTGCCAGCAGTGACAGCGCTCAGCCCCAGCATTTT. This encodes CASSDSAQPQHF.

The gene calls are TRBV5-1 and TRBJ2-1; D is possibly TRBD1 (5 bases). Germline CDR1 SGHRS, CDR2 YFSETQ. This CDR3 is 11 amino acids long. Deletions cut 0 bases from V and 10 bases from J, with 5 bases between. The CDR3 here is CASSLDREQFF. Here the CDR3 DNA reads TGCGCCAGCAGCTTGGACAGGGAGCAGTTCTTC.

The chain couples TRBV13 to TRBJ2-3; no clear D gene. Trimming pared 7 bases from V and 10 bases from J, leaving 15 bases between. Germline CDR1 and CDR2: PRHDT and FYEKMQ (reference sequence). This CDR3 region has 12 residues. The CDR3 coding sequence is TGTGCCAGCACCCAGCTTCGTGGTTCGCAGTATTTT. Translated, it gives CASTQLRGSQYF.

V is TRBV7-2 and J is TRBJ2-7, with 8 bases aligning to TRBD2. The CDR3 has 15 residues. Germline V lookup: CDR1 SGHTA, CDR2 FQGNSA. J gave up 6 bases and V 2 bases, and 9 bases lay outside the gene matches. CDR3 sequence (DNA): TGTGCCAGCAGCTTAAATGGCGGGAGGTTCCCCGAGCAGTACTTC. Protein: CASSLNGGRFPEQYF.